The 11 T cell receptor beta chains reported below all come from one sample, sequenced in a study of blood T cell repertoires in COVID-19. TCRdb's copy holds only in-frame clones and misses some; the assay was immunoSEQ multiplex PCR. The data show hundreds of thousands of clones, 70% to 90% seen once. Sequenced input: peripheral blood. These TCRs come from a woman between 45 and 65 years old with active or convalescent COVID-19.

The chain uses TRBV30 and TRBJ1-1, with 8 bases lining up with TRBD1. The CDR3 totals 11 residues. Germline-derived CDR1 and CDR2 are GTSNPN and SVGIG (reference sequence). V lost 4 bases and J lost 10; bases outside the gene matches: 5. The CDR3 region is CAWTPDRGAFF. CDR3 DNA: TGTGCCTGGACCCCCGACAGGGGAGCTTTCTTT. The variable domain in full, with the rest retrieved from reference TRBV30 and TRBJ1-1, is SQTIHQWPATLVQPVGSPLSLECTVEGTSNPNLYWYRQAAGRGLQLLFYSVGIGQISSEVPQNLSASRPQDRQFILSSKKLLLSDSGFYLCAWTPDRGAFFGQGTRLTVV.

J is TRBJ2-7 and V is TRBV18, with D tentatively TRBD2 (6 bases). V was clipped by 1 base and J by 3 bases, with 13 bases between them. This CDR3 is built from 15 residues. Germline V gives CDR1 KGHSH, CDR2 LQKENI. The chain's CDR3 is CASSPRTEGGYEQYF. The CDR3, as DNA: TGTGCCAGCTCACCACGGACGGAGGGAGGCTACGAGCAGTACTTC.

The chain carries TRBV7-2 and TRBJ2-1; D is unresolved. The CDR3 is made up of 15 amino acids. V gave up 4 bases and J gave up 9 bases, with 19 bases separating them. The germline V gene has CDR1 SGHTA and CDR2 FQGNSA. The CDR3 spells CASSSKLNRNAEQFF. In DNA, the CDR3 is TGTGCCAGCAGCTCAAAACTCAATCGCAATGCTGAGCAGTTCTTC. Using reference TRBV7-2 and TRBJ2-1 for the parts outside the CDR3, the full variable domain is GAGVSQSPSNKVTEKGKDVELRCDPISGHTALYWYRQSLGQGLEFLIYFQGNSAPDKSGLPSDRFSAERTGGSVSTLTIQRTQQEDSAVYLCASSSKLNRNAEQFFGPGTRLTVL.

V gene TRBV27 combines with J gene TRBJ1-5, with D perhaps TRBD1 (6 bases). V dropped 0 bases and J dropped 6 bases, with 12 bases sitting between them. This CDR3 has 15 amino acids. From germline, CDR1 is MNHEY and CDR2 SMNVEV (reference sequence). CDR3 in DNA: TGTGCCAGCAGTTTATCCTGGACAGCCGGTCAGCCCCAGCATTTT. It encodes CASSLSWTAGQPQHF.

J is TRBJ1-1 and V is TRBV9, with 8 bases fitting TRBD1. The CDR3 spans 16 residues. Trimming removed 4 bases from V and 4 bases from J; junction bases left unmatched: 12. Per germline, CDR1 SGDLS and CDR2 YYNGEE. CDR3 amino acids: CASSRQTGVYGTEAFF. The CDR3 DNA sequence: TGTGCCAGCAGCCGACAGACAGGGGTGTATGGCACTGAAGCTTTCTTT. Variable domain in full (rest from reference TRBV9 and TRBJ1-1): DSGVTQTPKHLITATGQRVTLRCSPRSGDLSVYWYQQSLDQGLQFLIQYYNGEERAKGNILERFSAQQFPDLHSELNLSSLELGDSALYFCASSRQTGVYGTEAFFGQGTRLTVV.

This rearrangement joins TRBV7-9 to TRBJ1-1; D is unclear. The V gene's germline CDR1 is SEHNR and CDR2 FQNEAQ (reference sequence). The CDR3 is 14 residues long. The V end was cut by 4 bases, the J end by 1 base, with 10 bases between. CDR3 sequence: CASSSYITNTEAFF. The DNA of the CDR3 is TGTGCCAGCAGCTCGTACATAACGAACACTGAAGCTTTCTTT.

The J gene is TRBJ2-3, the V gene TRBV27; no definite D call. CDR1 is MNHEY, CDR2 SMNVEV, per germline (reference sequence). Trimming took off 2 bases at V and 4 bases at J, with 10 bases between the two ends. The CDR3 extends over 14 amino acids. The CDR3: CASSLQVISDTQYF. CDR3 DNA sequence: TGTGCCAGCAGTTTACAGGTTATCTCAGATACGCAGTATTTT.

This clone has at least ten counts. The gene calls are TRBV29-1 and TRBJ1-1, with 8 nucleotides matching TRBD1. The ends lost 7 bases at V and 2 bases at J; junction bases unmatched: 6. Germline V gives CDR1 SQVTM, CDR2 ANQGSEA. The CDR3 is 13 amino acids. The CDR3 sequence: CSGGTGGNTEAFF. The CDR3 nucleotides are TGCAGCGGTGGGACAGGAGGAAACACTGAAGCTTTCTTT.

The chain links TRBV7-8 to TRBJ1-3; D may be TRBD1 (6 bases). This CDR3 contains 13 residues. Germline V CDR1 and CDR2: SGHVS, FQNEAQ. Trimming removed 5 bases at V and 6 bases at J, with 11 bases between. The CDR3 spells CASSTGHQNTIYF. In DNA form, the CDR3 reads TGTGCCAGCAGCACGGGACATCAAAACACCATATATTTT.

The V and J genes are TRBV12-5 and TRBJ2-5; no clear D. CDR1 and CDR2 from the germline V gene are LGHNT and FRNRAP. Deletions cut 1 base from V and 4 bases from J, with 10 bases between. This CDR3 contains 14 residues. This chain's CDR3 is CASGLGRQPETQYF. The CDR3 coding sequence is TGTGCTAGTGGTTTGGGCAGACAACCAGAGACCCAGTACTTC.

This clone was observed once. The chain employs TRBV19 and TRBJ2-1, with 8 bases aligning to TRBD2. J gave up 2 bases and V 6 bases, and 15 bases lay outside the gene matches. Germline V gene sequence: CDR1 LNHDA, CDR2 SQIVND (reference sequence). The CDR3 totals 18 residues. DNA of the CDR3: TGTGCCAGTAGCTCATCTCATTCCGGACTAGCCGCCTACAATGAGCAGTTCTTC. Translation: CASSSSHSGLAAYNEQFF. Using reference TRBV19 and TRBJ2-1 for the parts outside the CDR3, the full variable domain is DGGITQSPKYLFRKEGQNVTLSCEQNLNHDAMYWYRQDPGQGLRLIYYSQIVNDFQKGDIAEGYSVSREKKESFPLTVTSAQKNPTAFYLCASSSSHSGLAAYNEQFFGPGTRLTVL.